The T cell receptor beta chain described here comes from a study of Ad26.COV2.S vaccination and SARS-CoV-2 variants. The study's findings and limits: While placebo recipients had lower spike-specific TCR breadth, vaccine recipients had more.

Here immunoSEQ multiplex PCR was the method, and the copy in TCRdb shows in-frame clones only, minus some. The sample comprises 350,000 to 500,000 clones, 90% of which are singletons, and less than 5.5% rests with the top ten. The CDR3 spans 14 residues. V lost 8 bases and J lost 3; bases outside the gene matches: 7. Per germline, CDR1 MNHEY and CDR2 SVGAGI. As for treatment: 19 received Ad26.COV2.S at low or high dose, single or two shots; roughly five received placebo; per-sample allocation not given. Specimens were obtained on day 63 following the first vaccine or placebo injection. Boston provided a donor who was an adult aged 18-55 years. An Ad26 vector that expressed Wuhan-strain SARS-CoV-2 spike constituted the vaccine. This clone was recorded once. Its target is unknown.

The sample consisted of peripheral blood, taken in a trial of Ad26.COV2.S vaccine versus placebo. This TCR came from a person between 18 and 65 years old who received the Ad26.COV2.S COVID-19 vaccine or a placebo. The chain couples TRBV6-5 to TRBJ2-7, with TRBD1 matching 10 bases. CDR3 sequence reads: CASGMGTGVYEQYF. The CDR3 DNA reads TGTGCCAGCGGGATGGGGACAGGGGTCTACGAGCAGTACTTC.